This TCR beta chain was retrieved from a study of OX40 agonist ivuxolimab in advanced cancers. The overall study: The drug used for patients, ivuxolimab, was an agonistic anti-OX40 (CD134) antibody. Aged roughly 20 to 79 with a mean of around 60 years, they were approximately 80% male. A history of anti-PD-1, anti-PD-L1 or anti-CTLA-4 therapy was acceptable, and approximately 40% had some.

Germline CDR1 reads LNHDA; CDR2 reads SQIVND (reference sequence). The length of the CDR3 is 11 residues. V shed 11 bases, J shed 5 bases, and the junction held 5 bases outside the gene matches. Sequencing used immunoSEQ multiplex PCR; TCRdb keeps in-frame clones, though not all of them. The table records 40,000 or so clones, more than 75% of them present only once. This rearrangement joins TRBV19 to TRBJ1-2; the match to TRBD1 covers 7 bases. The sample here was CD4+ or CD8+ T cells sorted from blood, taken in a trial of the OX40 agonist ivuxolimab. The sequence came from an adult with an advanced solid tumor such as melanoma, head and neck, liver or kidney cancer. As DNA, the CDR3 is TGTGCCGGTTGGACAGGTTATGGCTACACCTTC. Its protein product is CAGWTGYGYTF.